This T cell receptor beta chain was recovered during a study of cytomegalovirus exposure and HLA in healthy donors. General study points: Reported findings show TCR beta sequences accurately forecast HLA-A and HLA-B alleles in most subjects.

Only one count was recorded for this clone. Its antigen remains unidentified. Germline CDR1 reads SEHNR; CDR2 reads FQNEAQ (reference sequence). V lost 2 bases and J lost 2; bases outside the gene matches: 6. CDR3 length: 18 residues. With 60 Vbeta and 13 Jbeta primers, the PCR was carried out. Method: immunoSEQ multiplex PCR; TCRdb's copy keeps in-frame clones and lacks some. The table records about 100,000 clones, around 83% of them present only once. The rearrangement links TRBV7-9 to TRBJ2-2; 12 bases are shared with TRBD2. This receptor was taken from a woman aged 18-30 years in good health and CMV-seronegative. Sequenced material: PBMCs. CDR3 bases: TGTGCCAGCAGCTTACCGGGACTAGCGGGTGTAAACACCGGGGAGCTGTTTTTT. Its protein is CASSLPGLAGVNTGELFF.